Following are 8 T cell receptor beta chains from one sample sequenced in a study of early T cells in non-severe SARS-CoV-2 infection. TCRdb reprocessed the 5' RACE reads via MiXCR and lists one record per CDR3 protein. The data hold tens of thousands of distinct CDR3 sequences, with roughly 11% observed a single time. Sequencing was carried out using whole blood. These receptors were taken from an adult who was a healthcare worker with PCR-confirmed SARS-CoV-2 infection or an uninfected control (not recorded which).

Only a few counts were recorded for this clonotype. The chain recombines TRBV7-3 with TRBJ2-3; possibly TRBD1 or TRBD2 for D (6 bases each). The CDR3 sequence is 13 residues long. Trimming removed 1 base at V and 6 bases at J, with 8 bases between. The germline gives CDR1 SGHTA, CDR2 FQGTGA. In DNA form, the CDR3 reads TGTGCCAGCAGCTTAAGGGGGGCCGATACGCAGTATTTT. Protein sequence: CASSLRGADTQYF.

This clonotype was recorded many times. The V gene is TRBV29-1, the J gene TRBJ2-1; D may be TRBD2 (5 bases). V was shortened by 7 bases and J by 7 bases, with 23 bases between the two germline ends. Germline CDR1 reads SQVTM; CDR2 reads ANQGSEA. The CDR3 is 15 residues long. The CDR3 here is CSAAGSQPRGNEQFF. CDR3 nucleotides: TGCAGCGCCGCCGGATCCCAGCCCCGCGGGAATGAGCAGTTCTTC.

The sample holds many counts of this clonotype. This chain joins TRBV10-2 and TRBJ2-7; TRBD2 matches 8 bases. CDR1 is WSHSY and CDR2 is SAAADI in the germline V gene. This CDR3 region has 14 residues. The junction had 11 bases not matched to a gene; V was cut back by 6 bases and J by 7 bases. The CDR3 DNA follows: TGCGCCAGCAGCCCAGCGGGAGAGCCGGGGGAGCAGTACTTC. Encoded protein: CASSPAGEPGEQYF.

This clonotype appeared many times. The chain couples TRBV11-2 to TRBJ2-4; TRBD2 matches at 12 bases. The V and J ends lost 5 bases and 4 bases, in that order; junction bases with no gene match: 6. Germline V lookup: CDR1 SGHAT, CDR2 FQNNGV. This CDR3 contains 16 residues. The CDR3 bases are TGTGCCAGCAGCCCCCGGACTAGCGGGAAGAAAAACATTCAGTACTTC. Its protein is CASSPRTSGKKNIQYF.

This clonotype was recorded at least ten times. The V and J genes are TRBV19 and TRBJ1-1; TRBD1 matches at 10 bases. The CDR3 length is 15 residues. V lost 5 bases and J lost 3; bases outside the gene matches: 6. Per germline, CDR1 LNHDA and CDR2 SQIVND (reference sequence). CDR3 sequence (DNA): TGTGCCAGTAGTGCGACGGACAGGGGGGACACTGAAGCTTTCTTT. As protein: CASSATDRGDTEAFF.

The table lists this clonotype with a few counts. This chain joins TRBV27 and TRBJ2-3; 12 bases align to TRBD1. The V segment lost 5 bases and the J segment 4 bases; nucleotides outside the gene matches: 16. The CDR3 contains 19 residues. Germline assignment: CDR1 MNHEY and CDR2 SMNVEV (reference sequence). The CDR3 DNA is TGTGCCAGCAGTCCACTGGGCGGGACAGGGGGCTTAGGGGCAGATACGCAGTATTTT. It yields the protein CASSPLGGTGGLGADTQYF.

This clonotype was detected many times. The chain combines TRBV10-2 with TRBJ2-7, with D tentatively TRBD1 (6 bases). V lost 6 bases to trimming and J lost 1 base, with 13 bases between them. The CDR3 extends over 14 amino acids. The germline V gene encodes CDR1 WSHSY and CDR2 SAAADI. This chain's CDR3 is CASRETGRSYEQYF. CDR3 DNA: TGCGCCAGCAGGGAGACAGGTCGTTCCTACGAGCAGTACTTC.

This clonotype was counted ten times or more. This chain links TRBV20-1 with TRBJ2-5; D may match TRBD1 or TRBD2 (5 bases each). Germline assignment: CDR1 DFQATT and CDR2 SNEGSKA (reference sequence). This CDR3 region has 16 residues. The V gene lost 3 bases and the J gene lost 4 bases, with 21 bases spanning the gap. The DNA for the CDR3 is TGCAGTGCTAGGAAGTATTCGGGACGGCGTACAGAGACCCAGTACTTC. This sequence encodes CSARKYSGRRTETQYF.